This T cell receptor (beta chain) was identified during a study of identical twins. Via MiXCR, TCRdb re-called the 5' RACE reads, giving one row per CDR3 protein. Of some 690,000 distinct CDR3 sequences listed, 21% are singletons. CDR1 and CDR2 from the germline V gene are DFQATT and SNEGSKA (reference sequence). V gave up 4 bases and J gave up 7 bases; unmatched junction bases: 7. The CDR3 totals 13 residues. These data were likewise used in another study, on T cells expressing NK-cell markers.

This clonotype was obtained from a woman aged 18-35 years in good health. Sequencing was carried out using PBMCs. J is TRBJ2-1 and V is TRBV20-1; 7 bases match TRBD2. In DNA form, the CDR3 reads TGCAGTGCTAACCCCTTACTAGCGAATGAGCAGTTCTTC. Its translation: CSANPLLANEQFF.